This T cell receptor (beta chain) is drawn from a study of T-cell reconstitution after alpha-beta-depleted transplantation in children. The CDR3 runs to 18 residues. V lost 0 bases to trimming and J lost 6 bases; unmatched junction nucleotides: 8. CDR1 and CDR2 from the germline V gene are SGHTA and FQGTGA. This clonotype was seen repeatedly, ten times or more. Unique molecular identifiers were built into the TCRbeta library. TCRdb reanalysed the PCR reads using MiXCR and keeps one entry per CDR3 protein. Of about 460,000 distinct CDR3 sequences listed, approximately 12% are singletons. The sequence was obtained from a human donor who donated a stem cell graft to a child with combined immunodeficiency. The sample consisted of PBMCs from the stem cell graft donor, taken from the stem cell graft. The rearrangement uses TRBV7-3 and TRBJ2-1; 13 bases map to TRBD2. CDR3 region: CASSLTGLAGDVSNEQFF. DNA of the CDR3: TGTGCCAGCAGCTTAACCGGACTAGCGGGGGATGTTTCCAATGAGCAGTTCTTC.